The clone carrying this TCR beta chain has a count of ten or more. As yet, its antigen is unknown. This sample is part of a study of CD8+CD57+ T cells in acquired aplastic anemia. As for the study in general: Recorded DNA amounts for sorted CD4+ and CD8+ cells had an average of roughly 3.4 ug. General study points: The number of CD8+ CDR3 sequences shared by patients and controls was twenty-nine. For CD8+ Simpson's diversity, patients and controls showed no significant difference.

The CDR3 is 13 residues long. Trimming removed 5 bases from V and 3 bases from J; junction bases left unmatched: 7. Germline V gene lookup returns CDR1 SQVTM and CDR2 ANQGSEA. Genomic DNA was employed as the template in profiling TCR beta VDJ and CDR3. TCRdb re-analysed the reads in MiXCR, keeping a single row per CDR3 protein. In the table there are around 50,000 distinct CDR3 sequences, approximately 78% of which are singletons. The V and J genes are TRBV29-1 and TRBJ2-7; TRBD2 agrees at 7 bases. The receptor was isolated from a human donor in good health, serving as a control. Sequenced input: sorted CD4+, CD8+, or CD8+CD57+ T cells (not recorded which) from PBMCs. As DNA, the CDR3 is TGCAGCGTTCGGACCGGGGGGTTCTACGAGCAGTACTTC. Translating it yields CSVRTGGFYEQYF.